The entry below describes one T cell receptor beta chain. The antigen is not known. Repertoires were generated with immunoSEQ multiplex PCR, while TCRdb's copy carries only in-frame clones and drops some. Of around 97,000 clones listed, roughly 91% are singletons. This sample stems from a study of T cell responses to AZD1222 COVID-19 vaccine. Broader study findings: Seropositive status at baseline applied to only 6 or 7 AZD1222 recipients. Regions 160-218 and 743-854 held dominance among vaccine-associated CD4 TCRs, which spanned spike. With two AZD1222 doses given, Spike-specific TCR breadth and depth both rose.

Germline CDR1 and CDR2: SGHVS and FNYEAQ. This CDR3 comprises 15 residues. Trimming removed 5 bases from V and 8 bases from J, with 18 bases in between. V and J are TRBV7-6 and TRBJ1-4; a weak D match, TRBD1 (6 bases). This TCR was sampled from an adult in good health. The sample consisted of peripheral blood, taken on day 0 of AZD1222 vaccination. The CDR3 sequence: CASSREGGVREKLFF. As DNA, the CDR3 is TGTGCCAGCAGCCGGGAGGGGGGTGTTAGAGAAAAACTGTTTTTT.